This T cell receptor (beta chain) originates from a study of cytomegalovirus exposure and HLA in healthy donors. Study-wide findings and caveats: In a later analysis, a genetic analysis reported fewer productive-TCR N-insertions in an Asian-associated ancestry cluster than the cohort average. Highly shared variants forming one cluster were likely a sequencing artifact. TCR beta V- and J-gene trimming, according to a later analysis, was linked to a missense DCLRE1C variant.

The CDR3 extends over 15 amino acids. Germline CDR1 and CDR2: MNHEY and SMNVEV (reference sequence). V was pared by 8 bases and J by 9 bases, with 13 bases of the junction left unmatched. Turning to this clone: Antigen unknown.

Amplification used 60 Vbeta primers and 13 Jbeta primers. Clones were sequenced by immunoSEQ multiplex PCR, and TCRdb holds only the in-frame ones, with some missing. The sample includes approximately 110,000 clones, 69% seen only once; the top ten take more than 2.5%. The source is a young man in good health and CMV-seronegative. Specimen: PBMCs. The chain joins TRBV27 to TRBJ2-1; 10 bases line up with TRBD2. The DNA of the CDR3 is TGTGCCAGCGAGGGGGTGTCTAGCGGGAGTATTGAGCAGTTCTTC. It codes for CASEGVSSGSIEQFF.